This T cell receptor (beta chain) was observed in a study of blood T cell repertoires in COVID-19. In the study overall: There were acute and convalescent COVID-19 samples, and they came from the United States, Italy and Spain. From T cells, B-cell-depleted T cells, or PBMCs came the material, which was cDNA or gDNA.

V was pared by 4 bases and J by 9 bases, with 14 bases between. The germline gives CDR1 SGHDN, CDR2 FVKESK. The CDR3 spans 13 residues. The method was immunoSEQ multiplex PCR; TCRdb's version includes in-frame clones alone and lacks a portion of them. This sample carries 200,000 or so clones, more than 85% of them seen once, and the ten largest clones take more than 2.5%. Sequenced sample: peripheral blood. This receptor was obtained from a man aged 60 to 75 with acute or convalescent COVID-19. The chain carries TRBV14 and TRBJ2-3; tentatively, D is TRBD2 (6 bases). CDR3 region: CASSLGTFLTQYF. In nucleotides, the CDR3 is TGTGCCAGCAGCCTAGGGACTTTTTTAACGCAGTATTTT.